Listed below are T cell receptor beta chains from one sample, sequenced in a study of cytomegalovirus exposure and HLA in healthy donors. Generated by immunoSEQ multiplex PCR, the TCRdb table keeps only in-frame clones and is missing some. The sample has fewer than 200,000 clones, roughly 84% seen once. Sequences were obtained from PBMCs. Receptors were obtained from a male donor in good health and CMV-seronegative. Each CDR3 is given with its conserved first and last residue. A D gene is named only where the DNA matches it firmly. A row's size may be missing; if present it is once, few, many or a size class.

cdr3_length	clone_size	d_call	j_call	v_call	cdr3_nt	cdr3_aa
15	once	TRBD1	TRBJ1-2	TRBV6-1	TGTGCCAGCAGCCTGGGACAGGCGATAAACTATGGCTACACCTTC	CASSLGQAINYGYTF
17	-	TRBD2	TRBJ2-3	TRBV7-3	TGTGCCAGCAGCTTAAGGGATCTAGCGGCTAGCACAGATACGCAGTATTTT	CASSLRDLAASTDTQYF
15	-	TRBD2	TRBJ2-1	TRBV9	TGTGCCAGCAGCGTGGCGGGACTAAGCTACAATGAGCAGTTCTTC	CASSVAGLSYNEQFF
12	-	-	TRBJ1-1	TRBV19	TGTGCCAGTAGTATTCTTGGGGGGAAAGCTTTCTTT	CASSILGGKAFF
18	-	TRBD1	TRBJ2-3	TRBV4-3	TGCGCCAGCAGCCAAGGGCAGGGGGTCCCGCCCAGCACAGATACGCAGTATTTT	CASSQGQGVPPSTDTQYF
17	-	TRBD2	TRBJ2-5	TRBV13	TGTGCCAGCAGCTTAGGCCTGGGACTAGACCATCGGGAGACCCAGTACTTC	CASSLGLGLDHRETQYF
15	-	TRBD1	TRBJ2-2	TRBV7-8	TGTGCCAGCAGCAGTGCAGGGGGCTGGACCGGGGAGCTGTTTTTT	CASSSAGGWTGELFF
13	-	TRBD1	TRBJ2-5	TRBV9	TGTGCCAGCAGCGGACAGGGTCAAGAGACCCAGTACTTC	CASSGQGQETQYF
17	-	TRBD1	TRBJ2-3	TRBV6-1	TGTGCCAGCAGTGAAGTTCGGGGCAGGGGGCTGACAGATACGCAGTATTTT	CASSEVRGRGLTDTQYF
16	-	TRBD2	TRBJ2-7	TRBV6-4	TGTGCCAGCAGTGACTCTGGGCTAGCGGGTAACTACGAGCAGTACTTC	CASSDSGLAGNYEQYF
13	-	-	TRBJ1-3	TRBV28	TGTGCCAGCAGTATCAGCTCTGGAAACACCATATATTTT	CASSISSGNTIYF
16	-	TRBD2	TRBJ2-7	TRBV2	TGTGCCAGCAGTACAAGCGGGAGCACGGGCTTCTACGAGCAGTACTTC	CASSTSGSTGFYEQYF
15	-	-	TRBJ2-7	TRBV28	TGTGCCAGCAGTCACGACCGGCGGAGGGATTCTGAGCAGTACTTC	CASSHDRRRDSEQYF
15	-	-	TRBJ1-2	TRBV4-1	TGCGCCAGCAGCCAAGTTGATCCTGACAGCTATGGCTACACCTTC	CASSQVDPDSYGYTF
15	-	TRBD1	TRBJ1-2	TRBV7-8	TGTGCCAGCAGCCCAAGGACAGGGGTCGCCTATGGCTACACCTTC	CASSPRTGVAYGYTF
16	-	TRBD1	TRBJ2-4	TRBV7-9	TGTGCCAGCAGCTTCGGGACAGGCTTGGGCAAAAACATTCAGTACTTC	CASSFGTGLGKNIQYF
15	-	-	TRBJ1-6	TRBV6-1	TGTGCCAGCAGTGAACGGGGGACCCTAAATTCACCCCTCCACTTT	CASSERGTLNSPLHF